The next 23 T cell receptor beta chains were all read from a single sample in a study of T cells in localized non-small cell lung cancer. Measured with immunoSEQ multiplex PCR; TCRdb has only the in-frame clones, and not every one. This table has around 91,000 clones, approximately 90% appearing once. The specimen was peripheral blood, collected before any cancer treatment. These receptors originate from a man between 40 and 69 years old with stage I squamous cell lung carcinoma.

The CDR3 here is CASSPATGIRPEAFF. For the CDR3, the DNA is TGTGCCAGCTCACCAGCGACAGGGATCAGGCCTGAAGCTTTCTTT. This chain uses TRBV18 with TRBJ1-1, with 7 positions matching TRBD1. With 2 bases clipped from V and 6 bases from J, the junction kept 9 bases outside the gene matches. CDR1 and CDR2 from the germline V gene are KGHSH and LQKENI. The CDR3 consists of 15 residues.

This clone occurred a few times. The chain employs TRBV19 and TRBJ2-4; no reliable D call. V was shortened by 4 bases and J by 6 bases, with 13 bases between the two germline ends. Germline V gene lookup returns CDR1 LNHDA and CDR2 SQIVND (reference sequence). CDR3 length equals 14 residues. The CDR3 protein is CASSKGRAPNIQYF. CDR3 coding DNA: TGTGCCAGTAGTAAGGGTCGGGCCCCAAACATTCAGTACTTC.

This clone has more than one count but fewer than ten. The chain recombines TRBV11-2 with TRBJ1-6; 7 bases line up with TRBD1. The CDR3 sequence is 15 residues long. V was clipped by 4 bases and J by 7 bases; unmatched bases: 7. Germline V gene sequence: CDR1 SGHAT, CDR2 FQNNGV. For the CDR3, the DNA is TGTGCCAGCAGCTCCCTGACAGGGTTAAATTCACCCCTCCACTTT. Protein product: CASSSLTGLNSPLHF.

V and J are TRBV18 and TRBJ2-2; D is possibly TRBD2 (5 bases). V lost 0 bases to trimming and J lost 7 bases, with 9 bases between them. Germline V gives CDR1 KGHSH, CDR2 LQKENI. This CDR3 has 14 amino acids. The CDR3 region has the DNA TGTGCCAGCTCACCACCGACCGGGATCGGGGAGCTGTTTTTT. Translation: CASSPPTGIGELFF.

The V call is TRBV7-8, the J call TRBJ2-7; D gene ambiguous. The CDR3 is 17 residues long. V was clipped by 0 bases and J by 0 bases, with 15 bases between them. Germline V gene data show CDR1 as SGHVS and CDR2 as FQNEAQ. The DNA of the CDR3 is TGTGCCAGCAGCTTAGCGTGGAGTCTTCGAAACTCCTACGAGCAGTACTTC. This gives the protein CASSLAWSLRNSYEQYF.

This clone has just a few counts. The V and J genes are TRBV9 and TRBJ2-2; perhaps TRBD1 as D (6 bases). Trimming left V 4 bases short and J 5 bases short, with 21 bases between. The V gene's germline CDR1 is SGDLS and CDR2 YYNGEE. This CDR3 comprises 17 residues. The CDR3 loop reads CASSPRPGAGITGELFF. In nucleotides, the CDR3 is TGTGCCAGCAGCCCAAGACCAGGGGCCGGGATTACCGGGGAGCTGTTTTTT.

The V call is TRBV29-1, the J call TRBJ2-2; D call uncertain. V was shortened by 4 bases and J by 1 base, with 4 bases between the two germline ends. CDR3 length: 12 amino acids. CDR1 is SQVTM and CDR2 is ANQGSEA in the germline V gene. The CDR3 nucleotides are TGCAGCGTTGCCAAGAACACCGGGGAGCTGTTTTTT. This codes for CSVAKNTGELFF.

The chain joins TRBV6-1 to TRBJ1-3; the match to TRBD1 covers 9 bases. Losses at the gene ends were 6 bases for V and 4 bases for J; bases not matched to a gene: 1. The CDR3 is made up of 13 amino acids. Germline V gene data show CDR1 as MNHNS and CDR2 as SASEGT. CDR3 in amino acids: CASSGTGGNTIYF. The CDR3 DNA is TGTGCCAGCAGCGGGACAGGGGGAAACACCATATATTTT.

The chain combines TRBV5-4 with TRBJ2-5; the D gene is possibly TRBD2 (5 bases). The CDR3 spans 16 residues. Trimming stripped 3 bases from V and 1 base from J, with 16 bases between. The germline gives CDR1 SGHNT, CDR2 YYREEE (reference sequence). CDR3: CASSSGGSGLQETQYF. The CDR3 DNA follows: TGTGCCAGCAGCTCAGGAGGAAGCGGACTCCAAGAGACCCAGTACTTC.

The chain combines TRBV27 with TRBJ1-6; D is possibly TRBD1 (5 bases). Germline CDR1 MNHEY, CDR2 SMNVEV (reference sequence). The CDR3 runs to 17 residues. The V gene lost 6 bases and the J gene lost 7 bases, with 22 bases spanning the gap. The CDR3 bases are TGTGCCAGCAGCTTCACGGGACCTGTCATGGGGAATTCACCCCTCCACTTT. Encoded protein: CASSFTGPVMGNSPLHF.

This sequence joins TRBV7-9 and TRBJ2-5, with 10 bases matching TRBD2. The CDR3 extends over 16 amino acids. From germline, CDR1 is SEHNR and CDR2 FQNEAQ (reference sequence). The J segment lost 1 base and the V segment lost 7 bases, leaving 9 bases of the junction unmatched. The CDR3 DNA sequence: TGTGCCAGCACCCCCTACAGCGGGGGGGCCCAAGAGACCCAGTACTTC. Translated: CASTPYSGGAQETQYF.

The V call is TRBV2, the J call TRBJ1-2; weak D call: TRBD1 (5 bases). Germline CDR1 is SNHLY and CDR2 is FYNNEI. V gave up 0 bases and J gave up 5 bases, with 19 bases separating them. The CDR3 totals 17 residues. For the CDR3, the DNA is TGTGCCAGCAGTGAAGCGCTAGAAGGGGAGGGTAGTTATGGCTACACCTTC. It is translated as CASSEALEGEGSYGYTF.

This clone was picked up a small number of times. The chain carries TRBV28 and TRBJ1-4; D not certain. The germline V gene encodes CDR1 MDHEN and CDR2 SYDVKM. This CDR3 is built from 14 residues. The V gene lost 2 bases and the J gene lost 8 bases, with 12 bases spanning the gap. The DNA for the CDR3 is TGTGCCAGCAGTTTAGGGTCTCGGCGGGAAAAACTGTTTTTT. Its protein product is CASSLGSRREKLFF.

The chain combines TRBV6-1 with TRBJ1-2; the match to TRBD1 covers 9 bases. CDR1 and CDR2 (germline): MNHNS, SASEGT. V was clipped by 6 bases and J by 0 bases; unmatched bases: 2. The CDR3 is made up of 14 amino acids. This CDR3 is CASRGQGPNYGYTF. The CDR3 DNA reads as TGTGCCAGCAGGGGACAGGGACCTAACTATGGCTACACCTTC.

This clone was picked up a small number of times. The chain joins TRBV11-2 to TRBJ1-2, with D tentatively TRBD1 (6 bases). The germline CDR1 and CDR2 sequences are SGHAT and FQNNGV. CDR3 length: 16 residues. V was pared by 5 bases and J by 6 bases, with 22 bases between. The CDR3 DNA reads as TGTGCCAGCAGCCCTATCGGACAGAGAGGGTGGAATGGCTACACCTTC. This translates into CASSPIGQRGWNGYTF. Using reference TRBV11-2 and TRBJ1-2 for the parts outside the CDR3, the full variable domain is EAGVAQSPRYKIIEKRQSVAFWCNPISGHATLYWYQQILGQGPKLLIQFQNNGVVDDSQLPKDRFSAERLKGVDSTLKIQPAKLEDSAVYLCASSPIGQRGWNGYTFGSGTRLTVV.

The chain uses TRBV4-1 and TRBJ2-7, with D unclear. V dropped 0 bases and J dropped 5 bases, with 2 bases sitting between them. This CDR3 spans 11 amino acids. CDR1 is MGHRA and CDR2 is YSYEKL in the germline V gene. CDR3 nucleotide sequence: TGCGCCAGCAGCCAAGAGAACGAGCAGTACTTC. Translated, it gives CASSQENEQYF.

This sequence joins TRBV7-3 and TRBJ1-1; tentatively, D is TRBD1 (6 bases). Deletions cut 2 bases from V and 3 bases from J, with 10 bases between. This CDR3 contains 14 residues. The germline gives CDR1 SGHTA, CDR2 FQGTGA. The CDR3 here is CASSLLGGDTEAFF. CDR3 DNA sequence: TGTGCCAGCAGCTTATTAGGGGGGGACACTGAAGCTTTCTTT. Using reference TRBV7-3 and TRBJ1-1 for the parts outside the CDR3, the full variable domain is GAGVSQTPSNKVTEKGKYVELRCDPISGHTALYWYRQSLGQGPEFLIYFQGTGAADDSGLPNDRFFAVRPEGSVSTLKIQRTERGDSAVYLCASSLLGGDTEAFFGQGTRLTVV.

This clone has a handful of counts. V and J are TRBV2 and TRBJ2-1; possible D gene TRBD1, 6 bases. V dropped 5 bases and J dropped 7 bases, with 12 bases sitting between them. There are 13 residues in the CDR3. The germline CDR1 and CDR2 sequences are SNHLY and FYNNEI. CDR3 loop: CASSPQGRNEQFF. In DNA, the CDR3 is TGTGCCAGCAGTCCCCAGGGGCGGAATGAGCAGTTCTTC.

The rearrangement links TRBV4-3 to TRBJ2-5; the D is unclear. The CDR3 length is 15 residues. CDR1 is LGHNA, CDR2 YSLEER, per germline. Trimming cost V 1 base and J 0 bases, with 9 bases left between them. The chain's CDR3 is CASSQGGGYQETQYF. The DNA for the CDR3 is TGCGCCAGCAGCCAAGGGGGTGGCTACCAAGAGACCCAGTACTTC.

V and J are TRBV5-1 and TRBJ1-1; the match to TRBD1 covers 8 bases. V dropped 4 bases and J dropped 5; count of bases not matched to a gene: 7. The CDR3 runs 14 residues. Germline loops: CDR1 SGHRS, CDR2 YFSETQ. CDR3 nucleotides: TGCGCCAGCAGCAACGGACAGGGAGTAACTGAAGCTTTCTTT. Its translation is CASSNGQGVTEAFF.

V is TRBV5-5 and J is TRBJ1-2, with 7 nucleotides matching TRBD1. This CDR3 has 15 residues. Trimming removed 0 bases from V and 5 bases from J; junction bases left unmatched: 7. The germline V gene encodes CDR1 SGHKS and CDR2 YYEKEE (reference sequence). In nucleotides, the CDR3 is TGTGCCAGCAGCTTGGTCTGGGACAGCACTTATGGCTACACCTTC. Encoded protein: CASSLVWDSTYGYTF.

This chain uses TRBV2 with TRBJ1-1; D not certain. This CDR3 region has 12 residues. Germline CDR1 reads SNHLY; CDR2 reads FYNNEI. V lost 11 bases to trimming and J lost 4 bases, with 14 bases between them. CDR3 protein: CAASSRGTEAFF. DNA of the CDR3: TGTGCCGCTAGCAGCCGAGGCACTGAAGCTTTCTTT.

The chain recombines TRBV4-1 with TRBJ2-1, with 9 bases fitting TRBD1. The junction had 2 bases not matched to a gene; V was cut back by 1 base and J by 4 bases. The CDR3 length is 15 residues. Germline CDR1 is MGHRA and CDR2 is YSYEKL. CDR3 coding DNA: TGCGCCAGCAGCCAAGGAGGACAGGGGTACAATGAGCAGTTCTTC. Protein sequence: CASSQGGQGYNEQFF.